Listed here is a single TCR beta chain. This sample was taken from a study of blood T cell repertoires in COVID-19. Trimming took 4 bases from V and 4 from J, leaving 7 bases between them. This CDR3 region has 12 residues. Germline values: CDR1 MNHEY, CDR2 SVGAGI. Clones were read by immunoSEQ multiplex PCR, and TCRdb kept only the in-frame ones, dropping some. Among 210,000 or so clones listed, 70% to 90% were seen once. Sequencing was carried out using PBMCs or T cells enriched from blood (not recorded which). The sequence was obtained from a woman between 40 and 55 years old with acute COVID-19. The chain links TRBV6-5 to TRBJ1-1; the D is unclear. CDR3 DNA: TGTGCCAGCAGTTCAGGATTCACTGAAGCTTTCTTT. Its translation: CASSSGFTEAFF.